These 26 T cell receptor beta chains came from one sample sequenced in a study of shared clonotypes between healthy human individuals. The table came from immunoSEQ multiplex PCR; TCRdb's copy has only in-frame clones and leaves some out. The sample consists of 2,500,000 or so clones, less than 95% of them appearing once. Material: naive CD4+ T cells from PBMCs. The subset was: CD45RA+ positively selected. Receptor source: a man younger than 30 in good health. Some clones in this sample may be carry-over from other donors' samples.

About this clone: Other DNA sequences in the same sample also yield this CDR3. V usage is TRBV28 and J usage is TRBJ1-1; no firm D call. The CDR3 runs 12 residues. Trimming removed 6 bases at V and 0 bases at J, with 5 bases between. Germline V lookup: CDR1 MDHEN, CDR2 SYDVKM. The CDR3, as DNA: TGTGCCAGCAGCCTGTTGAACACTGAAGCTTTCTTT. This codes for CASSLLNTEAFF.

A word on this clone: At the DNA level, this CDR3 is encoded by other sequences in the same sample as well. The CDR3 DNA reads TGTGCCAGCAGTTTCCCGAATTCACCCCTCCACTTT. Residues: CASSFPNSPLHF. This chain links TRBV28 with TRBJ1-6, with D unresolved. V was pared by 3 bases and J by 7 bases, with 4 bases between. The CDR3 loop spans 12 amino acids. The germline V gene has CDR1 MDHEN and CDR2 SYDVKM.

The chain is built from TRBV6-5 and TRBJ2-2; D may match TRBD1 or TRBD2 (6 bases each). This CDR3 region has 13 residues. Germline CDR1 reads MNHEY; CDR2 reads SVGAGI. Trimming took off 10 bases at V and 17 bases at J, with 26 bases between the two ends. The CDR3 sequence: CATPTIGGSSPFF. The CDR3 DNA follows: TGTGCCACTCCGACGATAGGGGGGAGTAGCCCCTTTTTT.

J is TRBJ2-2 and V is TRBV5-4; 9 bases are shared with TRBD2. Trimming at V came to 4 bases and at J to 6 bases, leaving 10 bases not matched to a gene. The CDR3 runs to 16 residues. Germline-derived CDR1 and CDR2 are SGHNT and YYREEE (reference sequence). The CDR3 is CASSVLGAGGSGELFF. DNA of the CDR3: TGTGCCAGCAGCGTCTTGGGAGCGGGAGGATCCGGGGAGCTGTTTTTT.

The rearrangement uses TRBV5-1 and TRBJ2-7, with D perhaps matching TRBD1 (6 bases). Between the trimmed V and J ends, which lost 5 bases and 2 bases, there was a span of 26 bases. Germline V CDR1 and CDR2: SGHRS, YFSETQ. There are 18 residues in the CDR3. The CDR3: CASSREGLAHQGTYEQYF. The CDR3 nucleotides read TGCGCCAGCAGTCGAGAGGGCCTGGCGCACCAGGGGACCTACGAGCAGTACTTC.

This clone is a singleton in its sample. The chain is built from TRBV9 and TRBJ2-3, with 14 nucleotides matching TRBD2. Germline CDR1 reads SGDLS; CDR2 reads YYNGEE. After removal of 4 bases from V and 5 bases from J, the junction contained 9 bases not matched to a gene. The CDR3 has 17 residues. This CDR3 is CASSIYGTSGSEDTQYF. As DNA, the CDR3 is TGTGCCAGCAGCATTTACGGGACTAGCGGGAGTGAAGATACGCAGTATTTT. The entire variable domain, with the rest obtained from reference TRBV9 and TRBJ2-3, is as follows: DSGVTQTPKHLITATGQRVTLRCSPRSGDLSVYWYQQSLDQGLQFLIQYYNGEERAKGNILERFSAQQFPDLHSELNLSSLELGDSALYFCASSIYGTSGSEDTQYFGPGTRLTVL.

The chain couples TRBV15 to TRBJ2-3; D call uncertain. From germline, CDR1 is LNHNV and CDR2 YYDKDF (reference sequence). V lost 8 bases, J lost 1 base, and 10 bases lay in between. The CDR3 is made up of 13 amino acids. The DNA for the CDR3 is TGTGCCACCGGACGCGGACGCACAGATACGCAGTATTTT. It is translated as CATGRGRTDTQYF.

J is TRBJ2-2 and V is TRBV4-1; a possible D gene is TRBD2 (6 bases). The CDR3 is made up of 16 amino acids. Germline V gene sequence: CDR1 MGHRA, CDR2 YSYEKL. Trimming pared 2 bases from V and 3 bases from J, leaving 13 bases between. CDR3 in amino acids: CASSQFSGGDTGELFF. In nucleotides, the CDR3 is TGCGCCAGCAGCCAATTTTCCGGGGGTGACACCGGGGAGCTGTTTTTT.

The rearrangement links TRBV6-1 to TRBJ1-3, with 8 bases lining up with TRBD1. CDR1 and CDR2 from the germline V gene are MNHNS and SASEGT. Losses at the gene ends were 5 bases for V and 2 bases for J; bases not matched to a gene: 2. This CDR3 comprises 14 residues. CDR3 nucleotides: TGTGCCAGCAGTCCGGACAGGGCTGGAAACACCATATATTTT. Translated: CASSPDRAGNTIYF.

The chain couples TRBV30 to TRBJ1-6; a possible D gene is TRBD1 (6 bases). Trimming removed 0 bases at V and 11 bases at J, with 14 bases between. Germline CDR1 and CDR2: GTSNPN and SVGIG (reference sequence). This CDR3 region has 14 residues. The CDR3 coding sequence is TGTGCCTGGAGTGTACGCACAGGGAAGACACCCCTCCACTTT. It specifies CAWSVRTGKTPLHF.

This clone showed up just once. The rearrangement joins TRBV28 to TRBJ1-2; D possibly corresponds to TRBD1 (5 bases). This CDR3 has 13 amino acids. Germline CDR1 reads MDHEN; CDR2 reads SYDVKM. The V end was cut by 6 bases, the J end by 8 bases, with 16 bases between. In DNA, the CDR3 is TGTGCCAGCAGATGGGACCTCTTTAAGGGCTACACCTTC. Amino acids: CASRWDLFKGYTF.

The V gene is TRBV2, the J gene TRBJ2-7; 9 bases agree with TRBD2. The CDR3 runs to 14 residues. CDR1 and CDR2 from the germline V gene are SNHLY and FYNNEI. J lost 2 bases, V lost 7 bases, and 6 bases had no gene match. The CDR3 nucleotides read TGTGCCAGCAATCTAGCGGGGTCGGCCTACGAGCAGTACTTC. This translates into CASNLAGSAYEQYF.

The rearrangement joins TRBV7-8 to TRBJ2-7; 13 nucleotides align to TRBD2. The J segment lost 2 bases and the V segment lost 2 bases, leaving 12 bases of the junction unmatched. The CDR3 consists of 19 residues. Per germline, CDR1 SGHVS and CDR2 FQNEAQ. In nucleotides, the CDR3 is TGTGCCAGCAGCTTAAGGTGGACTAGCGGGAGTCGCCCCCCCTACGAGCAGTACTTC. It codes for CASSLRWTSGSRPPYEQYF.

The V call is TRBV19, the J call TRBJ2-3, with no clear D. Trimming removed 0 bases at V and 2 bases at J, with 9 bases between. This CDR3 has 15 residues. Germline CDR1 reads LNHDA; CDR2 reads SQIVND (reference sequence). CDR3 in DNA: TGTGCCAGTAGTATAGATCTAGGGTACACAGATACGCAGTATTTT. Its translation is CASSIDLGYTDTQYF.

The gene calls are TRBV7-2 and TRBJ2-7, with TRBD2 matching over 7 bases. Germline V gene sequence: CDR1 SGHTA, CDR2 FQGNSA. The V segment lost 5 bases and the J segment 0 bases; nucleotides outside the gene matches: 10. The CDR3 runs to 16 residues. The chain's CDR3 is CASSPSGGRISYEQYF. The CDR3 coding sequence is TGTGCCAGCAGCCCTTCGGGAGGCCGCATCTCCTACGAGCAGTACTTC.

The V gene is TRBV10-1, the J gene TRBJ2-2; 8 bases fit TRBD1. The CDR3 sequence is 13 residues long. V trimming: 11 bases; J trimming: 1 base; junction bases outside the gene matches: 3. In germline, CDR1 is WNHNN, CDR2 SYGVQD (reference sequence). In DNA form, the CDR3 reads TGCGCCGCGGGGACAGGGAACACCGGGGAGCTGTTTTTT. Protein: CAAGTGNTGELFF.

The V call is TRBV4-1, the J call TRBJ1-2; D is ambiguous. V was pared by 1 base and J by 4 bases, with 10 bases between. This CDR3 contains 14 residues. CDR1 and CDR2 from the germline V gene are MGHRA and YSYEKL. The CDR3 region is CASSQVARTYGYTF. The DNA for the CDR3 is TGCGCCAGCAGCCAAGTGGCAAGGACCTATGGCTACACCTTC.

The V call is TRBV18, the J call TRBJ2-2, with D perhaps TRBD2 (5 bases). CDR3 length equals 15 residues. Between the trimmed V and J ends, which lost 3 bases and 7 bases, there was a span of 15 bases. Germline V lookup: CDR1 KGHSH, CDR2 LQKENI. CDR3 DNA sequence: TGTGCCAGCTCACCGCGAGGGATCGAAGGCGGGGAGCTGTTTTTT. This codes for CASSPRGIEGGELFF.

The chain joins TRBV4-1 to TRBJ2-1, with TRBD2 matching over 15 bases. Germline trimming cut 2 bases from V and 4 bases from J; bases unmatched to any gene: 3. The germline CDR1 and CDR2 sequences are MGHRA and YSYEKL. CDR3 length: 17 amino acids. DNA of the CDR3: TGCGCCAGCAGCCAACGGACTAGCGGGAGGGGTTACAATGAGCAGTTCTTC. Translating it yields CASSQRTSGRGYNEQFF.

The chain combines TRBV9 with TRBJ2-1; D ambiguous. Trimming shortened V by 6 bases and J by 5 bases, and 15 bases separated the two germline ends. Germline V lookup: CDR1 SGDLS, CDR2 YYNGEE. This CDR3 comprises 14 residues. CDR3 sequence: CASTPPGRHNEQFF. The CDR3, as DNA: TGTGCCAGCACCCCCCCCGGACGGCACAATGAGCAGTTCTTC.

The chain recombines TRBV30 with TRBJ1-4; D uncertain. With 2 bases removed from V and 8 bases from J, the gap between germline ends came to 12 bases. This CDR3 contains 13 residues. Germline loops: CDR1 GTSNPN, CDR2 SVGIG (reference sequence). The chain's CDR3 is CAWSSRRNEKLFF. CDR3 sequence (DNA): TGTGCCTGGAGTTCTCGGAGAAACGAAAAACTGTTTTTT.

This chain's CDR3 is CASSPRQEPAGELFF. For the CDR3, the DNA is TGTGCCAGCTCACCTCGCCAGGAGCCCGCCGGGGAGCTGTTTTTT. The gene calls are TRBV18 and TRBJ2-2, with D hard to call. Between the trimmed V and J ends, which lost 3 bases and 6 bases, there was a span of 14 bases. This CDR3 is 15 amino acids long. CDR1 is KGHSH, CDR2 LQKENI, per germline. Based on the CDR3 plus reference TRBV18 and TRBJ2-2, the full variable domain is NAGVMQNPRHLVRRRGQEARLRCSPMKGHSHVYWYRQLPEEGLKFMVYLQKENIIDESGMPKERFSAEFPKEGPSILRIQQVVRGDSAAYFCASSPRQEPAGELFFGEGSRLTVL.

V usage is TRBV27 and J usage is TRBJ2-3, with D unclear. CDR1 is MNHEY and CDR2 is SMNVEV in the germline V gene (reference sequence). This CDR3 has 11 residues. V gave up 6 bases and J gave up 4 bases, with 5 bases separating them. The CDR3 spells CASRRADTQYF. The CDR3 nucleotides are TGTGCCAGCAGAAGGGCAGATACGCAGTATTTT.

The chain is built from TRBV4-1 and TRBJ2-1; 12 bases align to TRBD2. Unmatched junction bases numbered 9, after V lost 4 bases and J lost 5 bases. This CDR3 comprises 17 residues. Germline V lookup: CDR1 MGHRA, CDR2 YSYEKL. This CDR3 is CASSLRGLAGRNNEQFF. The CDR3 nucleotides are TGCGCCAGCAGCCTACGTGGACTAGCGGGGAGAAACAATGAGCAGTTCTTC.

V and J are TRBV19 and TRBJ1-5; weak D call: TRBD1 (6 bases). Germline loops: CDR1 LNHDA, CDR2 SQIVND (reference sequence). Trimming removed 5 bases at V and 3 bases at J, with 14 bases between. The CDR3 is 15 residues long. CDR3 sequence (DNA): TGTGCCAGTAGTTTCCTTTGGGGGGCCAATCAGCCCCAGCATTTT. It is translated as CASSFLWGANQPQHF.

The J gene is TRBJ2-5, the V gene TRBV9; D is unresolved. The CDR3 covers 13 residues. The germline V gene has CDR1 SGDLS and CDR2 YYNGEE. Trimming left V 1 base short and J 1 base short, with 5 bases between. The CDR3 sequence: CASSVHPQETQYF. The CDR3 DNA is TGTGCCAGCAGCGTACACCCCCAAGAGACCCAGTACTTC.